These T cell receptor beta chains were read from a single sample in a study of blood T cell repertoires in COVID-19. Profiling relied on immunoSEQ multiplex PCR, and the TCRdb table lists in-frame clones only, not all of them. The data hold hundreds of thousands of clones, with nearly 90% observed a single time. The sample taken for sequencing was peripheral blood. The receptor set was obtained from a man between 18 and 35 years old with COVID-19, enrolled during active disease. Both conserved end residues are trimmed from each CDR3.

V gene | CDR3 length | CDR3 protein
TRBV5-6 | 10 | ASRGQGKKSF
TRBV19 | 12 | ASRRGTGVTEAF
TRBV11-2 | 10 | ATLAGRGEQF
TRBV5-1 | 12 | ASSFGTAADTQY
TRBV19 | 13 | ASSIQEVSGNTIY
TRBV9 | 14 | ASSAQPFSSADTQY
TRBV20-1 | 13 | SASWDSTGRSPLH
TRBV6-5 | 11 | ASSYRGGETQY
TRBV20-1 | 12 | SASRGSYGETQY
TRBV12-3/TRBV12-4 | 11 | ASTLLQGAEAF
TRBV12-3/TRBV12-4 | 10 | ASQDLPHEAF
TRBV5-1 | 10 | ASSPQSYEQY
TRBV7-8 | 17 | ASSFYRGPSRNSNQPQH
TRBV12-3/TRBV12-4 | 10 | ASSTGSYEQY
TRBV7-6 | 13 | ASSLGTGAFYEQY
TRBV18 | 12 | ASSPITRNTEAF
TRBV24-1 | 14 | ATSASGQDNYNEQF
TRBV19 | 13 | ASSLDSNSNQPQH
TRBV7-9 | 13 | ASSQIGGIAYEQY
TRBV11-2 | 13 | ASSWTSGFTYEQY
TRBV24-1 | 14 | ATSDLRGQGVGEQY
TRBV7-9 | 12 | ASSLGAGVHGYT
TRBV5-1 | 14 | ASSLDGTGVSGGYT
TRBV4-1 | 13 | ASSQVGGRLGEQY
TRBV6-5 | 8 | ASIKETQY
TRBV27 | 13 | ASSFGDRSVYEQY
TRBV19 | 13 | ASIESNRVNTEAF
TRBV7-9 | 12 | ASSLGQGSYGYT
TRBV24-1 | 14 | ATSSSTSGRAGEQY
TRBV19 | 13 | ASSSRQGSTDTQY
TRBV6-1 | 14 | ASSEKPGQGSQPQH